This is a list of T cell receptor beta chains from one sample in a study of T cell repertoires in cytomegalovirus infection. TCRdb called the reads again in MiXCR, with one record for every CDR3 protein. The sample includes 200,000 to 250,000 distinct CDR3 sequences, about 12% seen only once; the top ten take 1.5% to 2%. The sample taken for sequencing was PBMCs. The origin of the receptors is a human donor in good health (CMV status not recorded). Some clones in this sample may be carry-over from other donors' samples. Each CDR3 is given with its conserved first and last residue. Fields, in order: CDR3 DNA, CDR3 protein, D gene, V gene, J gene, clone size. A D gene is named only where the DNA matches it firmly. Clone size is shown for a subset of rows, as once, few, many or a class of expanded clone.

DNA: TGTGCCAGCAGACTAGGGTTAGCGGCCTCCTACGAGCAGTACTTC; CDR3: CASRLGLAASYEQYF; D: NA; V: TRBV7-2; J: TRBJ2-7; size: many
DNA: TGTGCCAGCAGCCTCTCAATACAGGGGGCTATGCCTAATGAAAAACTGTTTTTT; CDR3: CASSLSIQGAMPNEKLFF; D: TRBD1; V: TRBV13; J: TRBJ1-4; size: few
DNA: TGTGCCAGCAGCCTGACCGGGACAGGGGTGCACGAGCAGTACTTC; CDR3: CASSLTGTGVHEQYF; D: TRBD1; V: TRBV7-3; J: TRBJ2-7; size: few
DNA: TGTGCCAGCAGTTTCGGGGCACCCAACACTGAAGCTTTCTTT; CDR3: CASSFGAPNTEAFF; D: NA; V: TRBV12-3/TRBV12-4; J: TRBJ1-1; size: many
DNA: TGCAGCGTTGAATCGCGCGGGGGCCGCACAGATACGCAGTATTTT; CDR3: CSVESRGGRTDTQYF; D: NA; V: TRBV29-1; J: TRBJ2-3; size: NA
DNA: TGTGCCAGCAGTTCTCAGGGGGCGGGTGGCTACACCTTC; CDR3: CASSSQGAGGYTF; D: TRBD1; V: TRBV7-2; J: TRBJ1-2; size: many
DNA: TGCAGTGCCAGAAAGAGCTCCTACGAGCAGTACTTC; CDR3: CSARKSSYEQYF; D: NA; V: TRBV20-1; J: TRBJ2-7; size: NA
DNA: TGTGCCAGCAGTTTCGTTAGCGGGAGGAGCTCCTACGAGCAGTACTTC; CDR3: CASSFVSGRSSYEQYF; D: TRBD2; V: TRBV28; J: TRBJ2-7; size: many
DNA: TGTGCCAGCAGCTTACTCCAGGACGGCTACGAGCAGTACTTC; CDR3: CASSLLQDGYEQYF; D: NA; V: TRBV7-2; J: TRBJ2-7; size: many
DNA: TGTGCCAGCAGTGAAGGTGGACAGGACTACGAGCAGTACTTC; CDR3: CASSEGGQDYEQYF; D: TRBD1; V: TRBV6-1; J: TRBJ2-7; size: many
DNA: TGCGCCAGCAGTCAAAGGGACAGGGGCTCTGAAGCTTTCTTT; CDR3: CASSQRDRGSEAFF; D: TRBD1; V: TRBV23-1; J: TRBJ1-1; size: few
DNA: TGCAGTGCTAGTTCGCTAGCGGGGACTTCAGATACGCAGTATTTT; CDR3: CSASSLAGTSDTQYF; D: TRBD2; V: TRBV20-1; J: TRBJ2-3; size: NA
DNA: TGTGCCAGCAGTGCCAGAATGGACACTGAAGCTTTCTTT; CDR3: CASSARMDTEAFF; D: NA; V: TRBV9; J: TRBJ1-1; size: NA
DNA: TGTGCCAGCAGCCCGCGGACTAGCGGCCCATCGGATGAGCAGTTCTTC; CDR3: CASSPRTSGPSDEQFF; D: TRBD2; V: TRBV14; J: TRBJ2-1; size: many
DNA: TGTGCCAGCAGTTGGCGCGTCCCTAGCACAGATACGCAGTATTTT; CDR3: CASSWRVPSTDTQYF; D: NA; V: TRBV28; J: TRBJ2-3; size: NA
DNA: TGCAGTGCTAGAGTTAGGGATAGGAAGAAGGGAGGCTACGAGCAGTACTTC; CDR3: CSARVRDRKKGGYEQYF; D: NA; V: TRBV20-1; J: TRBJ2-7; size: few
DNA: TGTGCCAGCAGCCCGAGGGACCGAGGTCAAGAGACCCAGTACTTC; CDR3: CASSPRDRGQETQYF; D: NA; V: TRBV7-2; J: TRBJ2-5; size: many
DNA: TGCAGTGCTAGAGCATTAGCCAAAAACATTCAGTACTTC; CDR3: CSARALAKNIQYF; D: NA; V: TRBV20-1; J: TRBJ2-4; size: NA
DNA: TGTGCCAGCAGCTTGAATCCAGCTCCCGGAGAGCAGTTCTTC; CDR3: CASSLNPAPGEQFF; D: NA; V: TRBV5-4; J: TRBJ2-1; size: many
DNA: TGTGCCACCAGCCCAGGCTGGGGGGGGGCGAAAGAGACCCAGTACTTC; CDR3: CATSPGWGGAKETQYF; D: NA; V: TRBV15; J: TRBJ2-5; size: NA
DNA: TGTGCCAGCAGTCCTGGGACAGGGAACGATGAGCAGTTCTTC; CDR3: CASSPGTGNDEQFF; D: TRBD1; V: TRBV6-5; J: TRBJ2-1; size: many
DNA: TGTGCCAGCAGCTTAGAAAGGGGGGGCTACACCTTC; CDR3: CASSLERGGYTF; D: NA; V: TRBV7-2; J: TRBJ1-2; size: many
DNA: TGCGCCAGCAGTCACTCCGGGTCAGCCCACATTCAGTACTTC; CDR3: CASSHSGSAHIQYF; D: NA; V: TRBV23-1; J: TRBJ2-4; size: NA
DNA: TGTGCCAGCAGCTTAATCATAGGACAGGGGGTGCACGAGCAGTACTTC; CDR3: CASSLIIGQGVHEQYF; D: TRBD1; V: TRBV7-2; J: TRBJ2-7; size: many
DNA: TGTGCCAGCAGCGACACCGGGACAGGGCATTCCTACGAGCAGTACTTC; CDR3: CASSDTGTGHSYEQYF; D: TRBD1; V: TRBV6-6; J: TRBJ2-7; size: NA
DNA: TGTGCCAGCAGCCAAGATTATCGGGATAACTATGGCTACACCTTC; CDR3: CASSQDYRDNYGYTF; D: NA; V: TRBV14; J: TRBJ1-2; size: many
DNA: TGTGCCAGCAGTCCGCCAAGACTCCTTGAGGGTGAGCAGTTCTTC; CDR3: CASSPPRLLEGEQFF; D: NA; V: TRBV28; J: TRBJ2-1; size: few
DNA: TGCGCCAGCAGCTCCGCCGGGGGGAGTGGTAATGAGCAGTTCTTC; CDR3: CASSSAGGSGNEQFF; D: TRBD2; V: TRBV5-1; J: TRBJ2-1; size: NA
DNA: TGCAGCGGATCCGGGAGCCGCACTGAAGCTTTCTTT; CDR3: CSGSGSRTEAFF; D: NA; V: TRBV29-1; J: TRBJ1-1; size: NA
DNA: TGCAGTGCTCTTAGGGACAGGGTGATCAATGAGCAGTTCTTC; CDR3: CSALRDRVINEQFF; D: TRBD1; V: TRBV20-1; J: TRBJ2-1; size: few
DNA: TGTGCCAGCAGTTTATCCATAAGATGGAGGCCGTACTTC; CDR3: CASSLSIRWRPYF; D: NA; V: TRBV28; J: TRBJ2-7; size: many
DNA: TGTGCCAGCTCACCGCGGCAGGGGGAGGTCAATGAGCAGTTCTTC; CDR3: CASSPRQGEVNEQFF; D: NA; V: TRBV18; J: TRBJ2-1; size: NA
DNA: TGTGCCAGCAGCTTAGGTGGCAGAAATAATGAAAAACTGTTTTTT; CDR3: CASSLGGRNNEKLFF; D: NA; V: TRBV7-2; J: TRBJ1-4; size: many
DNA: TGTGCCAGCAGCTCCGACAGGGGGTATGGCTACACCTTC; CDR3: CASSSDRGYGYTF; D: TRBD1; V: TRBV7-2; J: TRBJ1-2; size: many
DNA: TGCAGCGTTGACCCGACAGGCCGAGAGACCCAGTACTTC; CDR3: CSVDPTGRETQYF; D: NA; V: TRBV29-1; J: TRBJ2-5; size: NA
DNA: TGCAGCGTTGAAGAGACACAGGCCTATGGCTACACCTTC; CDR3: CSVEETQAYGYTF; D: NA; V: TRBV29-1; J: TRBJ1-2; size: NA
DNA: TGTGCCAGCAGCCTCGGAGGGAATGGGAATGAGCAGTTCTTC; CDR3: CASSLGGNGNEQFF; D: NA; V: TRBV5-4; J: TRBJ2-1; size: few
DNA: TGTGCCAGCAGCATAAGGTTAGGGGAAGGCGCTGAAGCTTTCTTT; CDR3: CASSIRLGEGAEAFF; D: NA; V: TRBV28; J: TRBJ1-1; size: NA
DNA: TGTGCCAGTAGTCTGGGGTCCACCTCTGGGGCCAACGTCCTGACTTTC; CDR3: CASSLGSTSGANVLTF; D: NA; V: TRBV19; J: TRBJ2-6; size: many
DNA: TGTGCCAGCAGCTCCCTAGTTGTTACAGATACGCAGTATTTT; CDR3: CASSSLVVTDTQYF; D: NA; V: TRBV7-2; J: TRBJ2-3; size: many
DNA: TGTGCCAGCAAACAGGGGCAATCTTCCTACGAGCAGTACTTC; CDR3: CASKQGQSSYEQYF; D: TRBD1; V: TRBV2; J: TRBJ2-7; size: once
DNA: TGTGCCAGCAGCTTCTCCGGGACTAGCGGGGGGGAGCAGTTCTTC; CDR3: CASSFSGTSGGEQFF; D: TRBD2; V: TRBV7-2; J: TRBJ2-1; size: many
DNA: TGTGCCAGCAGCACGGACGGGAACACCGGGGAGCTGTTTTTT; CDR3: CASSTDGNTGELFF; D: NA; V: TRBV7-9; J: TRBJ2-2; size: medium-sized